This TCR beta chain was found in a study of cytotoxic CD8 clonotypes in ibrutinib-treated CLL. Study as a whole: The authors obtained response samples at a median of around eleven months of treatment, range 6 to 36.

Study-wide points: Public clonotypes (which were uncommon) either contracted or remained stable on treatment. Clonality measured at baseline exceeded age-matched healthy donors, tracking circulating CD8+ T-cell counts. Before falling back toward baseline at progression, clonality had risen at the time of ibrutinib response.

This table comes from immunoSEQ multiplex PCR, and its TCRdb copy is limited to in-frame clones, with some not included. The sample records 13,000 to 15,000 clones, 64% being singletons. The CDR3 is made up of 14 amino acids. The ends were cut back, 0 bases at V and 5 bases at J, with 10 bases in the middle. Germline V gives CDR1 MGHRA, CDR2 YSYEKL. On this clone itself: Its antigen is still unknown.

The rearrangement joins TRBV4-1 to TRBJ1-2, with D possibly being TRBD1 (6 bases). The clonotype comes from a human donor with chronic lymphocytic leukemia. The sequenced sample was PBMCs, obtained before ibrutinib treatment. CDR3 region: CASSQDQGFYGYTF. CDR3 nucleotides: TGCGCCAGCAGCCAAGATCAGGGGTTTTATGGCTACACCTTC.